The entry below describes one TCR beta chain. What it binds is not known. This sample was included in a study of cytomegalovirus exposure and HLA in healthy donors. Study-wide background: Early release data held 85 million to 95 million unique TCRs from HLA-typed donors.

The study's findings and limits: The study put 150 to 200 TCR beta chains on its list as cytomegalovirus-associated. Associated with HLA alleles at 0.05 false discovery rate in a later analysis were around 15,000 TCR beta sequences.

Use of 60 Vbeta and 13 Jbeta primers characterized the PCR. Clones were sequenced by immunoSEQ multiplex PCR, and TCRdb holds only the in-frame ones, with some missing. The sample lists around 150,000 clones, over 60% occurring once. CDR1 and CDR2 from the germline V gene are SGHAT and FQNNGV. CDR3 length equals 14 residues. V lost 5 bases and J lost 0, with 8 bases in between. The rearrangement uses TRBV11-2 and TRBJ2-1, with D possibly TRBD2 on 6 matching bases. Input material: PBMCs. The clonotype originates from a woman in her thirties in good health and CMV-seronegative. CDR3 amino acids: CASSGGSSYNEQFF. The CDR3 bases are TGTGCCAGCAGCGGGGGGAGCTCCTACAATGAGCAGTTCTTC. Drawing the rest from reference TRBV11-2 and TRBJ2-1, the complete variable domain is EAGVAQSPRYKIIEKRQSVAFWCNPISGHATLYWYQQILGQGPKLLIQFQNNGVVDDSQLPKDRFSAERLKGVDSTLKIQPAKLEDSAVYLCASSGGSSYNEQFFGPGTRLTVL.